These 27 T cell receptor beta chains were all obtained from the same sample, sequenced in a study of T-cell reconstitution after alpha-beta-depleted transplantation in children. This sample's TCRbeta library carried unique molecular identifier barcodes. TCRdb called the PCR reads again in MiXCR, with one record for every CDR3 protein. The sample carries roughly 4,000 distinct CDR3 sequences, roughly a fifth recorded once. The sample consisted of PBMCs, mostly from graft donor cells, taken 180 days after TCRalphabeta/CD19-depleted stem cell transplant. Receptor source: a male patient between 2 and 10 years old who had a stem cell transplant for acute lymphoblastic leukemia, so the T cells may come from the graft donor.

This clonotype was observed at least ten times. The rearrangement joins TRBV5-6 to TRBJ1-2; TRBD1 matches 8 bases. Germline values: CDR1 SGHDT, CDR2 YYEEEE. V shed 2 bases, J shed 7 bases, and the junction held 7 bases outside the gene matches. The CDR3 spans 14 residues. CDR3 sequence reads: CASSFWDRSSGYTF. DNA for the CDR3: TGTGCCAGCAGCTTCTGGGACAGGTCTAGTGGCTACACCTTC. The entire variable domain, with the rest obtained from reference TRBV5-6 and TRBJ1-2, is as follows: DAGVTQSPTHLIKTRGQQVTLRCSPKSGHDTVSWYQQALGQGPQFIFQYYEEEERQRGNFPDRFSGHQFPNYSSELNVNALLLGDSALYLCASSFWDRSSGYTFGSGTRLTVV.

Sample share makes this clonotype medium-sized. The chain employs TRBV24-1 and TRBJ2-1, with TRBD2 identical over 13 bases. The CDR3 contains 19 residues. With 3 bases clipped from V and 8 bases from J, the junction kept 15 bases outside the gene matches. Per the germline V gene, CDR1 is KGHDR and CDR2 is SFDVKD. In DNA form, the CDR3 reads TGTGCCACCAGTGATCCCCAGGGGACTAGCGGGAACCTTTTGGATGAGCAGTTCTTC. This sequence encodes CATSDPQGTSGNLLDEQFF.

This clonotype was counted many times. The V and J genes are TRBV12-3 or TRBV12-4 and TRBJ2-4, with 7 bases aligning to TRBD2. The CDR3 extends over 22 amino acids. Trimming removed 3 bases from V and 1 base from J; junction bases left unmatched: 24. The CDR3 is CASSFPPGTLLVPGGAKNIQYF. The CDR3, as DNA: TGTGCCAGCAGTTTTCCCCCCGGAACCTTACTAGTCCCCGGGGGGGCCAAAAACATTCAGTACTTC.

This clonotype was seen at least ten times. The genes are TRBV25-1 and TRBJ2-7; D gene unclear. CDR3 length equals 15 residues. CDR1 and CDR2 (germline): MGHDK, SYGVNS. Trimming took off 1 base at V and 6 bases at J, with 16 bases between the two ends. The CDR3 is CASSEFSASYSEQYF. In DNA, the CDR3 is TGTGCCAGCAGTGAATTCTCGGCCTCCTACAGCGAGCAGTACTTC.

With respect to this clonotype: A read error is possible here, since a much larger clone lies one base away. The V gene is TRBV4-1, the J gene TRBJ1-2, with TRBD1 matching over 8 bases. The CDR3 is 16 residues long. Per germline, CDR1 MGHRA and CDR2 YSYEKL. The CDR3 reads CASSHSRGRHSYGDTF. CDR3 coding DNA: TGCGCCAGCAGCCATAGCAGGGGGCGGCATAGCTATGGCGACACCTTC.

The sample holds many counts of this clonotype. CDR3 protein: CASSPRPTSGRLTDTQYF. CDR3 DNA sequence: TGTGCCAGCAGCCCCCGACCTACTAGCGGGAGGCTCACAGATACGCAGTATTTT. The V and J genes are TRBV11-1 and TRBJ2-3; 12 nucleotides agree with TRBD2. There are 18 residues in the CDR3. Losses at the gene ends were 5 bases for V and 2 bases for J; bases not matched to a gene: 11. Germline V lookup: CDR1 SGHAT, CDR2 FQDESV (reference sequence).

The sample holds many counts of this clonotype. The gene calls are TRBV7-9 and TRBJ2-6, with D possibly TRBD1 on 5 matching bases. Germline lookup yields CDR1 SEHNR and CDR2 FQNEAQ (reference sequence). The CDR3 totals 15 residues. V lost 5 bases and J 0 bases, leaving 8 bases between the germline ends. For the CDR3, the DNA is TGTGCCAGCAGCCCCAGGGTCTCTGGGGCCAACGTCCTGACTTTC. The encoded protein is CASSPRVSGANVLTF.

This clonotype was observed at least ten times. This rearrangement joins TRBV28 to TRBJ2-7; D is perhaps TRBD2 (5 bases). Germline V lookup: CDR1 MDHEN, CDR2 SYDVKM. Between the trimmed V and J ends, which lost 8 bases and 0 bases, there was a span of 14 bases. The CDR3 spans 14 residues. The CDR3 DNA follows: TGTGCCAGCGCCCCCCCGGGGAGCTCCTACGAGCAGTACTTC. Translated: CASAPPGSSYEQYF.

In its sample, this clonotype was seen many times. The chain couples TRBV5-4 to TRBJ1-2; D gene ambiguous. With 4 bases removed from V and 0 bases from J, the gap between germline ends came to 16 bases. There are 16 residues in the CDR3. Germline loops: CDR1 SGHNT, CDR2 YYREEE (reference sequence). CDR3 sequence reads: CASSPPNRNSNYGYTF. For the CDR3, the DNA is TGTGCCAGCAGCCCCCCGAATAGAAATTCTAACTATGGCTACACCTTC. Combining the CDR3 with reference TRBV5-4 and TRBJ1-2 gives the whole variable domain ETGVTQSPTHLIKTRGQQVTLRCSSQSGHNTVSWYQQALGQGPQFIFQYYREEENGRGNFPPRFSGLQFPNYSSELNVNALELDDSALYLCASSPPNRNSNYGYTFGSGTRLTVV.

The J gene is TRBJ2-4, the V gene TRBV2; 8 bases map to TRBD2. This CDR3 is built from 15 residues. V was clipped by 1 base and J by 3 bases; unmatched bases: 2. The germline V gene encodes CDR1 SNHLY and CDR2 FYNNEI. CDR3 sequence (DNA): TGTGCCAGCAGTGAAGGGACTAGCAGCAAAAACATTCAGTACTTC. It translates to CASSEGTSSKNIQYF.

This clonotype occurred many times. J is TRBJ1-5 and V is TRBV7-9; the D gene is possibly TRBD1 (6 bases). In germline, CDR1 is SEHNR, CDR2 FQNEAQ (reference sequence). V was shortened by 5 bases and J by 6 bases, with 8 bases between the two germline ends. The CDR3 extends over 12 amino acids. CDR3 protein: CASSQTGQPQHF. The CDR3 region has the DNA TGTGCCAGCAGCCAGACAGGTCAGCCCCAGCATTTT.

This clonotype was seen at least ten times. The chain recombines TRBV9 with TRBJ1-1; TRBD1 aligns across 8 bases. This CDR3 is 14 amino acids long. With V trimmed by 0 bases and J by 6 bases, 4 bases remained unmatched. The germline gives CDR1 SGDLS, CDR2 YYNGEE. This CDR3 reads CASSVATGGAEAFF. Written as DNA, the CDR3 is TGTGCCAGCAGCGTAGCTACAGGGGGAGCTGAAGCTTTCTTT.

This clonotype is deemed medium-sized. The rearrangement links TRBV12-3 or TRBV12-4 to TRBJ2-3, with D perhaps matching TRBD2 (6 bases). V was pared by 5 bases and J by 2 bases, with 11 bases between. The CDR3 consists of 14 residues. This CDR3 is CASSPGTHTDTQYF. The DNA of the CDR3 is TGTGCCAGCAGTCCCGGGACTCACACAGATACGCAGTATTTT.

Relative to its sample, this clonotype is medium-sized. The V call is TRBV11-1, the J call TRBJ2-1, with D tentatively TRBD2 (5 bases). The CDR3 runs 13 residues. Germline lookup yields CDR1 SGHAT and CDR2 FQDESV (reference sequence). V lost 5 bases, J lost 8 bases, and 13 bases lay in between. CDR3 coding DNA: TGTGCCAGCAGCGCGGCTCTAGCCCATGAGCAGTTCTTC. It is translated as CASSAALAHEQFF.

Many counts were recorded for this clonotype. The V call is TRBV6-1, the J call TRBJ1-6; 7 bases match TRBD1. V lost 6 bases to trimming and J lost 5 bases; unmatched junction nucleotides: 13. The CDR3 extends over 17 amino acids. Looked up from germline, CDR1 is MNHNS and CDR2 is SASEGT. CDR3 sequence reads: CASSPTGGGQHNSPLHF. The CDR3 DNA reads TGTGCCAGCAGCCCCACTGGGGGGGGACAGCATAATTCACCCCTCCACTTT.

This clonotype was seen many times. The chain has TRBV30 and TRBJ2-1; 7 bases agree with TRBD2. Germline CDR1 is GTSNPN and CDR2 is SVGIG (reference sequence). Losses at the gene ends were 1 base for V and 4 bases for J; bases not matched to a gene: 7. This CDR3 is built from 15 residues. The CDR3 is CAWSGPSGEYNEQFF. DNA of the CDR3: TGTGCCTGGAGTGGGCCTAGCGGAGAATACAATGAGCAGTTCTTC. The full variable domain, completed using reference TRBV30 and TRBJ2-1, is SQTIHQWPATLVQPVGSPLSLECTVEGTSNPNLYWYRQAAGRGLQLLFYSVGIGQISSEVPQNLSASRPQDRQFILSSKKLLLSDSGFYLCAWSGPSGEYNEQFFGPGTRLTVL.

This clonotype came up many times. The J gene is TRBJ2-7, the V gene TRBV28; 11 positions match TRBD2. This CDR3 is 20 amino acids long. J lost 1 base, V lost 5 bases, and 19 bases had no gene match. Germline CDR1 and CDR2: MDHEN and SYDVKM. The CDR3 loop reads CASSRSPGTSGLYASYEQYF. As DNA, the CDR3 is TGTGCCAGCAGTAGGAGCCCCGGGACTAGCGGACTATACGCTTCCTACGAGCAGTACTTC.

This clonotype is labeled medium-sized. The CDR3 sequence: CATSRDAGGGSGSYGYTF. For the CDR3, the DNA is TGTGCCACCAGCAGAGACGCCGGTGGTGGTTCAGGCAGCTATGGCTACACCTTC. The rearrangement uses TRBV15 and TRBJ1-2; no clear D gene. Looked up from germline, CDR1 is LNHNV and CDR2 is YYDKDF (reference sequence). This CDR3 contains 18 residues. V was shortened by 0 bases and J by 4 bases, with 21 bases between the two germline ends.

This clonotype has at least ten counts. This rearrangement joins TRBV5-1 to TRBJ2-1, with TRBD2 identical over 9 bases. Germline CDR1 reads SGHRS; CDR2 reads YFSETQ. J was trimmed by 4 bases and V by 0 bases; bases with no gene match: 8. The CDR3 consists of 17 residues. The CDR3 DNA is TGCGCCAGCAGCTTGGGGGCCAGCGGGAGGTTTTACAATGAGCAGTTCTTC. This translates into CASSLGASGRFYNEQFF.

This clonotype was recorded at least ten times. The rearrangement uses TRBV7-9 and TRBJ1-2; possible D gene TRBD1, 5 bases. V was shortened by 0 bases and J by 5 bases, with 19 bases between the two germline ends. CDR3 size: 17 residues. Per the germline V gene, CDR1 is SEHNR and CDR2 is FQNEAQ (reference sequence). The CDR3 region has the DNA TGTGCCAGCAGCTTAGCGCTAGTGGGCAGGGTAGCTTATGGCTACACCTTC. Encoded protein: CASSLALVGRVAYGYTF. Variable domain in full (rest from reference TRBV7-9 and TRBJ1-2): DTGVSQNPRHKITKRGQNVTFRCDPISEHNRLYWYRQTLGQGPEFLTYFQNEAQLEKSRLLSDRFSAERPKGSFSTLEIQRTEQGDSAMYLCASSLALVGRVAYGYTFGSGTRLTVV.

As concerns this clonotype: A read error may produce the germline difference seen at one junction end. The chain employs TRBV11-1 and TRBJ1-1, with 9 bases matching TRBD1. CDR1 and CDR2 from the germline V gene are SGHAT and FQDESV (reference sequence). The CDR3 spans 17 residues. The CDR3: CASSPTTGTGPNTEAFF. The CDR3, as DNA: TGTGCCAGCAGCCCCACAACCGGGACAGGGCCGAACACCGAAGCTTTCTTT.

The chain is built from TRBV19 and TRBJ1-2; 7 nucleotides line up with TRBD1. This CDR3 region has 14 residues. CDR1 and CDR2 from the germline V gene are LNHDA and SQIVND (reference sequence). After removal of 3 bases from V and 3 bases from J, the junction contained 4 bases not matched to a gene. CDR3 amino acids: CASSIRQGDYGYTF. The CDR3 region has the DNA TGTGCCAGTAGTATTCGGCAGGGGGACTATGGCTACACCTTC. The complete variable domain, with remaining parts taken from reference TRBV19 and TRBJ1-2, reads DGGITQSPKYLFRKEGQNVTLSCEQNLNHDAMYWYRQDPGQGLRLIYYSQIVNDFQKGDIAEGYSVSREKKESFPLTVTSAQKNPTAFYLCASSIRQGDYGYTFGSGTRLTVV.

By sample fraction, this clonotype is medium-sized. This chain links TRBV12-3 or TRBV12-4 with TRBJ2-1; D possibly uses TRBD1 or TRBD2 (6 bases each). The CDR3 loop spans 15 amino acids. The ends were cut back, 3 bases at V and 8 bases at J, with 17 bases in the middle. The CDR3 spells CASSFRGRTGDEQFF. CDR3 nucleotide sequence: TGTGCCAGCAGTTTTAGGGGGAGGACTGGGGATGAGCAGTTCTTC.

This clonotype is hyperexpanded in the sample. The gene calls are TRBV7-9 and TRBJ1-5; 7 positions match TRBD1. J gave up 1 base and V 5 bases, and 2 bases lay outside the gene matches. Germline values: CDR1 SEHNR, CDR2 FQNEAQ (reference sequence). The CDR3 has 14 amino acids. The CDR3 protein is CASSPTGSNQPQHF. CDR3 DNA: TGTGCCAGCAGCCCGACAGGGAGCAATCAGCCCCAGCATTTT.

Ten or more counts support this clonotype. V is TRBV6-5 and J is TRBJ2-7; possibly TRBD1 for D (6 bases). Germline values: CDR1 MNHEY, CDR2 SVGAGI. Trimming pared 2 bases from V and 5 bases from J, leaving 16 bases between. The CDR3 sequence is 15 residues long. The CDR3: CASSYTLTGINEQYF. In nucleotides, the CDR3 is TGTGCCAGCAGTTACACCCTAACAGGGATCAACGAGCAGTACTTC.

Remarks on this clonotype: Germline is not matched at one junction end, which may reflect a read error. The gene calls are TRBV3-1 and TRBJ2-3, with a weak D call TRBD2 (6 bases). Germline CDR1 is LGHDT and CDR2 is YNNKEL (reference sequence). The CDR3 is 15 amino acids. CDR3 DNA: TGTGCCAGCAGCCAATGGGCTAGCGACACAGATACGCATTATTTT. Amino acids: CASSQWASDTDTHYF.

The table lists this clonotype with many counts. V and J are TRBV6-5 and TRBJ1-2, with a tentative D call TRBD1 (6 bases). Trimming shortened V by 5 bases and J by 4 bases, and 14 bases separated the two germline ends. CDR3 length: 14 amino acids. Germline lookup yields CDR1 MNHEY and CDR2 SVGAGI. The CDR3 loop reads CASSRGQMTYGYTF. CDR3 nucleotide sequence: TGTGCCAGCAGTCGCGGACAGATGACCTATGGCTACACCTTC.